Sequencing of this T cell receptor (beta chain) was carried out in a study of human T cells and chemical hapten exposure. Study summary: Patch testing placed 0.01% DPC on the upper back, with readings at 6 days.

Regarding this clonotype: Antigen specificity is unknown.

Time point described: patch test 3, about 24 weeks after DPC sensitization. Treatment given: therapeutic diphenylcyclopropenone sensitization with weekly scalp DPC. Whole-study results and caveats: Patch test score was positively correlated with the counts of PT1 expanded TCRs.

Using its own MiXCR run on the RACE reads, TCRdb lists one record per CDR3 protein. This sample has 28,000 or so distinct CDR3 sequences; about 5.6% occur once, and the top ten carry around 5.7%. Between the trimmed V and J ends, which lost 4 bases and 7 bases, there was a span of 15 bases. Germline-derived CDR1 and CDR2 are SGDLS and YYNGEE. The CDR3 has 14 residues. This receptor was taken from a man aged 25-45 years with alopecia areata. Some clones in this sample may be carry-over from other donors' samples. The rearrangement uses TRBV9 and TRBJ2-1; possible D gene TRBD1, 5 bases. This sample comprised whole blood, obtained in connection with sensitization to the hapten diphenylcyclopropenone (DPC). CDR3 amino acids: CASSTGGSLNEQFF. In nucleotides, the CDR3 is TGTGCCAGCAGCACAGGTGGTAGCCTTAATGAGCAGTTCTTC.